The TCR beta chain under discussion was sequenced for a study of cytomegalovirus exposure and HLA in healthy donors. General study results and limits: Altogether, about 160 TCR beta chains were recorded as cytomegalovirus-associated.

This CDR3 has 15 residues. The germline CDR1 and CDR2 sequences are LGHNA and YSLEER. Trimming cost V 2 bases and J 0 bases, with 10 bases left between them. Healthy donors of bone marrow made up the group. About this clone: As yet, its antigen is unknown.

Researchers ran the PCR with 60 Vbeta and 13 Jbeta primers. Assay used: immunoSEQ multiplex PCR; TCRdb lists only in-frame clones, some missing. The sample holds 130,000 or so clones. This chain connects TRBV4-3 to TRBJ1-1; D is uncertain. The specimen sequenced was PBMCs. The origin of this receptor is a woman aged 40 to 50 in good health and CMV-seronegative. The CDR3 spells CASSQSLEMNTEAFF. Here the CDR3 DNA reads TGCGCCAGCAGCCAATCTCTGGAGATGAACACTGAAGCTTTCTTT.